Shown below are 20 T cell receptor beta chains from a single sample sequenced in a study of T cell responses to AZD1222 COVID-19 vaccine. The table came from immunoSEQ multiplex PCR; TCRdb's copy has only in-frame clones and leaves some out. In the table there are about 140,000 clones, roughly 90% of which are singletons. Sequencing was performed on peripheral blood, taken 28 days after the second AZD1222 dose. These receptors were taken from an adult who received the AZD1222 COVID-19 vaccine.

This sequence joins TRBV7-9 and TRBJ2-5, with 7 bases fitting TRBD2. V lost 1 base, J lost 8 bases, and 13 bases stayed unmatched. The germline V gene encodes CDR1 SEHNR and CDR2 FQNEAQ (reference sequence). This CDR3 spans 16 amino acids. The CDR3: CASSLVGGGTLKTQYF. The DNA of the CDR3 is TGTGCCAGCAGCTTAGTTGGCGGGGGTACGCTAAAAACCCAGTACTTC.

CDR3 sequence: CASSYRGPVSMGPQHF. The CDR3 nucleotides are TGTGCCAGCAGTTACCGAGGACCAGTTAGTATGGGGCCCCAGCATTTT. This rearrangement joins TRBV6-5 to TRBJ1-5; D gene ambiguous. The CDR3 length is 16 residues. The V and J ends lost 2 bases and 9 bases respectively, with 20 bases between them. Germline CDR1 MNHEY, CDR2 SVGAGI.

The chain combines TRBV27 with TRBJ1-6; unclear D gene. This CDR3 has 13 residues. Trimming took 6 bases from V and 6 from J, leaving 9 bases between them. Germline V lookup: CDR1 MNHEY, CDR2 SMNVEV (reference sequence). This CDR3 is CASSSTFNSPLHF. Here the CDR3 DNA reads TGTGCCAGCAGCTCGACTTTTAATTCACCCCTCCACTTT.

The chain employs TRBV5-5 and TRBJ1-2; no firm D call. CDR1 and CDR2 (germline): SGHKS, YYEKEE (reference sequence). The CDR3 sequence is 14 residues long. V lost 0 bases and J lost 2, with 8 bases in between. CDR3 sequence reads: CASSLAPENYGYTF. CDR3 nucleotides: TGTGCCAGCAGCTTGGCCCCGGAAAACTATGGCTACACCTTC.

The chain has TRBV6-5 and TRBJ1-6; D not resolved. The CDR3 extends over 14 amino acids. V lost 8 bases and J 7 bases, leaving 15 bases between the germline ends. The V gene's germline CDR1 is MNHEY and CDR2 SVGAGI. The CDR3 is CASSRPDENSPLHF. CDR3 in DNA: TGTGCCAGCTCCCGGCCGGACGAAAATTCACCCCTCCACTTT.

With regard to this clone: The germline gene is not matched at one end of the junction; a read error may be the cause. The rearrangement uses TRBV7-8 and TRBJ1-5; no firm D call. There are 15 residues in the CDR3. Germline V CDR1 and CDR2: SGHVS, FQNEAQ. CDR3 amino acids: CASSSGSMGNQPQHF. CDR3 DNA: TGTGCCAGCAGCTCCGGGTCTATGGGCAACCAGCCCCAGCATTTT.

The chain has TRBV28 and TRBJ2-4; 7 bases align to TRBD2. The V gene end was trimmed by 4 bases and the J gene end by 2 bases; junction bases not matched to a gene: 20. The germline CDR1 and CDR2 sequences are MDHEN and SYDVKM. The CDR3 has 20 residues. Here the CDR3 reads CASSSHRQRESEFTKNIQYF. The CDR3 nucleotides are TGTGCCAGCAGTTCCCATCGCCAGCGGGAATCAGAATTTACCAAAAACATTCAGTACTTC.

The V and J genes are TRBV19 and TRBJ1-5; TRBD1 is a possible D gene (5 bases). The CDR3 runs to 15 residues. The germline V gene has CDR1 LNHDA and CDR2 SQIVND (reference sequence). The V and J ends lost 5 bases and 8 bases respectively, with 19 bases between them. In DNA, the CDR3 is TGTGCCAGTAGTTACTGGGGAGGGGTCGGGGAGCCCCAGCATTTT. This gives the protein CASSYWGGVGEPQHF.

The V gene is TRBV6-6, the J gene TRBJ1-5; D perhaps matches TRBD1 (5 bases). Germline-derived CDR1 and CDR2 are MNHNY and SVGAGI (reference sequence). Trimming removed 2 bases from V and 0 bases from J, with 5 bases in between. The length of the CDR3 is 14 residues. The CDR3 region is CASSYGHSNQPQHF. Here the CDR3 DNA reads TGTGCCAGCAGTTACGGACATAGCAATCAGCCCCAGCATTTT.

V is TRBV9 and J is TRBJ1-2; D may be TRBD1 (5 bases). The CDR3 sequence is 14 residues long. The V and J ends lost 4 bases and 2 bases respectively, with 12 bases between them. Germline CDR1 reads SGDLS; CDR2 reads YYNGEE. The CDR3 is CASSPRTKNYGYTF. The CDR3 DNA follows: TGTGCCAGCAGCCCGCGGACAAAAAACTATGGCTACACCTTC.

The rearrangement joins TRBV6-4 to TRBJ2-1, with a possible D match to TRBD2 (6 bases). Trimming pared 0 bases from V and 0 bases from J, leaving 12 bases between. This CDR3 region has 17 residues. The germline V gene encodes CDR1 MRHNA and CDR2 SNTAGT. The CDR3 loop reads CASSDSKEGSSYNEQFF. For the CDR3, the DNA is TGTGCCAGCAGTGACTCGAAGGAGGGGAGCTCCTACAATGAGCAGTTCTTC.

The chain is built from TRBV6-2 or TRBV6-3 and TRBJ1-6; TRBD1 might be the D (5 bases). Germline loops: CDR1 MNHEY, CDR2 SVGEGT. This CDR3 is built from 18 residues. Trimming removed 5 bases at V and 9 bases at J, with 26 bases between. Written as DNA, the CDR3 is TGTGCCAGCAGTGCAAGCGGATGGGACCGAGAAGTTGGTTCACCCCTCCACTTT. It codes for CASSASGWDREVGSPLHF.

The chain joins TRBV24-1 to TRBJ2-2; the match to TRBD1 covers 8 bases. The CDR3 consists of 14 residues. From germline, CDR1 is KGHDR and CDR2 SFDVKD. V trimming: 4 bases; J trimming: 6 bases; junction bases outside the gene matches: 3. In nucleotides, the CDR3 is TGTGCCACCAGTGACCAGGGGGCTCCCGGGGAGCTGTTTTTT. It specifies CATSDQGAPGELFF.

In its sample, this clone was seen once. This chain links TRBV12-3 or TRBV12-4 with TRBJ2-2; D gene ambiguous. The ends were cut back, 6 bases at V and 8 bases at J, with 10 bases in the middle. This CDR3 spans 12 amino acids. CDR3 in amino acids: CASSEWKGELFF. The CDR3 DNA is TGTGCCAGCAGCGAGTGGAAGGGGGAGCTGTTTTTT.

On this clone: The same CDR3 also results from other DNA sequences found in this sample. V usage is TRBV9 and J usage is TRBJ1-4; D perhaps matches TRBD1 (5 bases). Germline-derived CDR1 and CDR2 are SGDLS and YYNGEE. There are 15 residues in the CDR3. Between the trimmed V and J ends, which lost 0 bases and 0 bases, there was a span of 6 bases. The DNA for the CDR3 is TGTGCCAGCAGCGTAGGAGGGGCAACTAATGAAAAACTGTTTTTT. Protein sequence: CASSVGGATNEKLFF.

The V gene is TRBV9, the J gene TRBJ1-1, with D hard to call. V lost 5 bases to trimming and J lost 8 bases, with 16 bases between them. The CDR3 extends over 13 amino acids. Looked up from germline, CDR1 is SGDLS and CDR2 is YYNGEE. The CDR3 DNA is TGTGCCAGCAGTCCAGGAATGAAAGGGGAAGCTTTCTTT. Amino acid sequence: CASSPGMKGEAFF.

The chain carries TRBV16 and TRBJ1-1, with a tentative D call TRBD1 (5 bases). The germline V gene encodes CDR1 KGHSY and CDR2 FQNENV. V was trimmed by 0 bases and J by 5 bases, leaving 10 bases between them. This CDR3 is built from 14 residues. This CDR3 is CASSQSQGMTEAFF. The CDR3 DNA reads TGTGCCAGCAGCCAATCTCAGGGTATGACTGAAGCTTTCTTT.

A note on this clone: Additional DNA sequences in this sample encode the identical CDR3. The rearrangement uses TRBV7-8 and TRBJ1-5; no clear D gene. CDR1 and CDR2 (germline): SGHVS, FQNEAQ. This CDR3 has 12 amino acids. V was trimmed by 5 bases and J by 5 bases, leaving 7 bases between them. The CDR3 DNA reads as TGTGCCAGCAGCCCTCGAGATCAGCCCCAGCATTTT. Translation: CASSPRDQPQHF.

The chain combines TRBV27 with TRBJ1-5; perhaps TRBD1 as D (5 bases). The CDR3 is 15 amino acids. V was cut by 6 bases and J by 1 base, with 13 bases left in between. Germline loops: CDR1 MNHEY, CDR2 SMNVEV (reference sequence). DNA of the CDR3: TGTGCCAGCAGAGAGGCGGGACGGAGCAATCAGCCCCAGCATTTT. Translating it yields CASREAGRSNQPQHF.

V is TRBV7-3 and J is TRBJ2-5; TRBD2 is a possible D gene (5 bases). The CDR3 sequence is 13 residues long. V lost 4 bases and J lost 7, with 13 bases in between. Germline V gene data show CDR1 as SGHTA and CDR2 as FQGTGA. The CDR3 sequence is CASSSGGSGTQYF. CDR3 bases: TGTGCCAGCAGCTCGGGTGGGAGTGGGACCCAGTACTTC.